This T cell receptor beta chain was identified in a study of cytomegalovirus exposure and HLA in healthy donors. It was with 60 Vbeta and 13 Jbeta primers that the PCR ran. The protocol was immunoSEQ multiplex PCR, while the TCRdb copy is restricted to in-frame clones and leaves out a portion. The sample data list about 46,000 clones. CDR3 length: 14 amino acids. Looked up from germline, CDR1 is PRHDT and CDR2 is FYEKMQ (reference sequence). V lost 5 bases and J lost 0, with 9 bases in between. Overall study results and limits: Reportedly, HLA-A and HLA-B alleles of most subjects were accurately predicted from TCR beta. Cytomegalovirus association was assigned to more than 150 TCR beta chains. Near-uniform donor sequencing depth was presumed by presence/absence analyses.

A note on this clone: The antigen is undetermined.

The TCR originated in a woman aged 40-49 years in good health and CMV-seronegative. V gene TRBV13 combines with J gene TRBJ2-3; no definite D call. What was sequenced was PBMCs. For the CDR3, the DNA is TGTGCCAGCAGCATATCGTATAGCACAGATACGCAGTATTTT. Its protein is CASSISYSTDTQYF.